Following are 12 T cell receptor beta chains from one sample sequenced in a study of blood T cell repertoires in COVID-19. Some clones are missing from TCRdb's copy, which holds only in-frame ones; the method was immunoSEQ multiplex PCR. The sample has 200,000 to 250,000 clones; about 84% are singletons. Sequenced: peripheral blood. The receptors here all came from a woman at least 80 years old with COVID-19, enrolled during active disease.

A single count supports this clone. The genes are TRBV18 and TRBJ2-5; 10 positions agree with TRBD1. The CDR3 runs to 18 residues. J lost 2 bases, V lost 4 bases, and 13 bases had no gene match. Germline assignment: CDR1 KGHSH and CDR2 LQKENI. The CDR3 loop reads CASSRRQGAAYGQETQYF. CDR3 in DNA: TGTGCCAGCTCACGACGACAGGGGGCAGCGTACGGGCAAGAGACCCAGTACTTC.

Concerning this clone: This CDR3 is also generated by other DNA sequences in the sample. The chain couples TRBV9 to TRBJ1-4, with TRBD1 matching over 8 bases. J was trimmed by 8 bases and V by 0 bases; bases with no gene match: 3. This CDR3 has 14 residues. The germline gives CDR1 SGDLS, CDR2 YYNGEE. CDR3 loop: CASSVGPGGEKLFF. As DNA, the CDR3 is TGTGCCAGCAGCGTAGGCCCAGGGGGCGAAAAACTGTTTTTT.

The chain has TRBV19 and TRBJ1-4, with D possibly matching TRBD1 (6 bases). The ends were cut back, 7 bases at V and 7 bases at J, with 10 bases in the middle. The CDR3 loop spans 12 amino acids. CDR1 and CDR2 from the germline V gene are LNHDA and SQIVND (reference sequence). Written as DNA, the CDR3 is TGTGCCAGTACTGGGGGCTTTGAAAAACTGTTTTTT. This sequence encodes CASTGGFEKLFF. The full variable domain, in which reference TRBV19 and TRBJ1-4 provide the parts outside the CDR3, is DGGITQSPKYLFRKEGQNVTLSCEQNLNHDAMYWYRQDPGQGLRLIYYSQIVNDFQKGDIAEGYSVSREKKESFPLTVTSAQKNPTAFYLCASTGGFEKLFFGSGTQLSVL.

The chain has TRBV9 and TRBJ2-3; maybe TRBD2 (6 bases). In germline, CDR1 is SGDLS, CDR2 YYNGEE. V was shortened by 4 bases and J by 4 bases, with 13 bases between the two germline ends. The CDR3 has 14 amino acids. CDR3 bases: TGTGCCAGCAGCCGAACTACTAGCTCAGATACGCAGTATTTT. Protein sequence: CASSRTTSSDTQYF. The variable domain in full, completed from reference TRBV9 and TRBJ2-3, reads DSGVTQTPKHLITATGQRVTLRCSPRSGDLSVYWYQQSLDQGLQFLIQYYNGEERAKGNILERFSAQQFPDLHSELNLSSLELGDSALYFCASSRTTSSDTQYFGPGTRLTVL.

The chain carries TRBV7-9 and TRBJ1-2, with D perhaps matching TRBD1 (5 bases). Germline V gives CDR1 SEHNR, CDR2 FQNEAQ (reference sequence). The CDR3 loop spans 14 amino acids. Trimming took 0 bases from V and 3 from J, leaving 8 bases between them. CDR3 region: CASSLAAGDYGYTF. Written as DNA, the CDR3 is TGTGCCAGCAGCTTAGCGGCGGGGGACTATGGCTACACCTTC.

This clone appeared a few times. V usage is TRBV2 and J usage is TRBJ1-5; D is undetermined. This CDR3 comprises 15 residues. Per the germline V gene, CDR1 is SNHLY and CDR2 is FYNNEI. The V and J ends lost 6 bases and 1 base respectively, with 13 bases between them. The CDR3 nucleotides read TGTGCCAGCAGCGTGAACGTTAGAAGCAATCAGCCCCAGCATTTT. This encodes CASSVNVRSNQPQHF.

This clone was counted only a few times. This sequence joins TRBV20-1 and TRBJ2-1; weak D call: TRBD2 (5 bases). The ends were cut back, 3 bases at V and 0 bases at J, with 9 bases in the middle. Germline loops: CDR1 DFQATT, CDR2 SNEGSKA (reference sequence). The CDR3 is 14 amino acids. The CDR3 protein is CSASKRSSYNEQFF. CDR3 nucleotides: TGCAGTGCTAGTAAGCGGAGCTCCTACAATGAGCAGTTCTTC.

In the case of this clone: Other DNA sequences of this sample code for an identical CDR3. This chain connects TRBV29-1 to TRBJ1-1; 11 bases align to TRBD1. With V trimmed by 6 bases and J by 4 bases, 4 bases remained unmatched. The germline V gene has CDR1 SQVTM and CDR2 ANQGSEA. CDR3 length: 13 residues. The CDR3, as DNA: TGCAGCGTGGACAGGGGGCTTGGCACTGAAGCTTTCTTT. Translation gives CSVDRGLGTEAFF.

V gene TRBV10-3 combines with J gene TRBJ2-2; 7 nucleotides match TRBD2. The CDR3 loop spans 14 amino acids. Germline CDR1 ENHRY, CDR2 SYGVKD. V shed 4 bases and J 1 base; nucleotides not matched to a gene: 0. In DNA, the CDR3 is TGTGCCATCAGTGGCGGGGGGAACACCGGGGAGCTGTTTTTT. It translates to CAISGGGNTGELFF.

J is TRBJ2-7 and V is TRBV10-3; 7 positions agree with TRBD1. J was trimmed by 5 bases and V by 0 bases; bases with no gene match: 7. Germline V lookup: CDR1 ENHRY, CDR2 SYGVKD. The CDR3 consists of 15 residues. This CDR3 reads CAISESTGKLHEQYF. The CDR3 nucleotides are TGTGCCATCAGTGAGTCGACAGGGAAGCTCCACGAGCAGTACTTC.

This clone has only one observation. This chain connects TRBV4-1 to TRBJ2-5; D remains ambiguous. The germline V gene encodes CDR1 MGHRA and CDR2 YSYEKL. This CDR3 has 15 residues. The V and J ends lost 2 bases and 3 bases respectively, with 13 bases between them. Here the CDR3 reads CASSQRGRYEETQYF. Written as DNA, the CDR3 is TGCGCCAGCAGCCAACGTGGTCGGTACGAAGAGACCCAGTACTTC.

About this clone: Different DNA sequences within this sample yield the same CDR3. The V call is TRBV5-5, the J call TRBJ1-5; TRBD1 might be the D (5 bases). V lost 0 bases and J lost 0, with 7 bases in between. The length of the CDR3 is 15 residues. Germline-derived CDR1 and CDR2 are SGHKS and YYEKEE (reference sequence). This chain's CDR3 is CASSLAGGSNQPQHF. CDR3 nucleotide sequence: TGTGCCAGCAGCTTGGCCGGGGGTAGCAATCAGCCCCAGCATTTT.